These 23 T cell receptor beta chains came from one sample sequenced in a study of OX40 agonist ivuxolimab in advanced cancers. Data came from immunoSEQ multiplex PCR; TCRdb stores just in-frame clones and leaves some out. This sample has about 16,000 clones, with around nine tenths found just once. The sample consisted of CD4+ or CD8+ T cells sorted from blood, taken in a trial of the OX40 agonist ivuxolimab. All receptors come from an adult with an advanced solid tumor such as melanoma, head and neck, liver or kidney cancer.

This clone was seen just once. CDR3 DNA sequence: TGCGCCAGCAGCTTAACCCAGGGTGGCACCGGGGAGCTGTTTTTT. Residues: CASSLTQGGTGELFF. The rearrangement joins TRBV5-1 to TRBJ2-2, with D perhaps matching TRBD1 (5 bases). Trimming left V 2 bases short and J 4 bases short, with 12 bases between. Germline V lookup: CDR1 SGHRS, CDR2 YFSETQ. The CDR3 totals 15 residues.

Only a few counts were recorded for this clone. V gene TRBV27 combines with J gene TRBJ2-7; the match to TRBD1 covers 8 bases. Germline assignment: CDR1 MNHEY and CDR2 SMNVEV (reference sequence). The CDR3 is 12 amino acids. CDR3 DNA sequence: TGTGCGACCGGGACAGGAGCCTACGAGCAGTACTTC. Its protein is CATGTGAYEQYF.

The rearrangement joins TRBV4-1 to TRBJ2-5, with TRBD1 matching over 7 bases. Germline V lookup: CDR1 MGHRA, CDR2 YSYEKL. J gave up 1 base and V 0 bases, and 8 bases lay outside the gene matches. The CDR3 covers 17 residues. Written as DNA, the CDR3 is TGCGCCAGCAGCCAAGATCCCCCGACAGGGCTCCAAGAGACCCAGTACTTC. Translation gives CASSQDPPTGLQETQYF.

This chain links TRBV10-3 with TRBJ2-3; 7 nucleotides line up with TRBD2. Germline lookup yields CDR1 ENHRY and CDR2 SYGVKD. This CDR3 is built from 13 residues. V dropped 7 bases and J dropped 1; count of bases not matched to a gene: 2. The CDR3 nucleotides are TGTGCCATCAACCGGGAGGGCACAGATACGCAGTATTTT. Translation gives CAINREGTDTQYF.

J is TRBJ2-3 and V is TRBV10-2; 7 bases match TRBD2. The J segment lost 2 bases and the V segment lost 2 bases, leaving 4 bases of the junction unmatched. Germline lookup yields CDR1 WSHSY and CDR2 SAAADI. This CDR3 is built from 15 residues. The CDR3 DNA is TGCGCCAGCAGTGAGAGCAGCGGGAACACAGATACGCAGTATTTT. It codes for CASSESSGNTDTQYF.

The DNA for the CDR3 is TGCGCCAGCACCTCAGGACTCTCTGGAAACACCATATATTTT. Amino acids: CASTSGLSGNTIYF. This chain links TRBV5-1 with TRBJ1-3; the D is unclear. CDR3 length: 14 amino acids. Trimming removed 6 bases at V and 0 bases at J, with 10 bases between. Germline CDR1 SGHRS, CDR2 YFSETQ.

DNA for the CDR3: TGTGCCAGCAGTTTATATGGGTATAGCAATCAGCCCCAGCATTTT. It yields the protein CASSLYGYSNQPQHF. This chain uses TRBV27 with TRBJ1-5; D unresolved. Per the germline V gene, CDR1 is MNHEY and CDR2 is SMNVEV (reference sequence). The CDR3 is made up of 15 amino acids. V was clipped by 1 base and J by 0 bases, with 7 bases between them.

The chain joins TRBV11-2 to TRBJ1-2; 7 bases match TRBD1. CDR3 length equals 14 residues. CDR1 and CDR2 from the germline V gene are SGHAT and FQNNGV. With 1 base clipped from V and 3 bases from J, the junction kept 2 bases outside the gene matches. CDR3: CASSLGDRYYGYTF. CDR3 nucleotide sequence: TGTGCCAGCAGCTTAGGGGACAGATACTATGGCTACACCTTC.

The chain is built from TRBV7-2 and TRBJ1-1; TRBD1 aligns across 8 bases. The CDR3 covers 15 residues. Trimming at V came to 1 base and at J to 3 bases, leaving 4 bases not matched to a gene. In germline, CDR1 is SGHTA, CDR2 FQGNSA. CDR3: CASSLVGQGHTEAFF. CDR3 in DNA: TGTGCCAGCAGCTTAGTCGGACAGGGCCACACTGAAGCTTTCTTT.

This chain links TRBV10-2 with TRBJ2-5; unclear D gene. The CDR3 is made up of 14 amino acids. Germline assignment: CDR1 WSHSY and CDR2 SAAADI. V was pared by 7 bases and J by 4 bases, with 16 bases between. The chain's CDR3 is CASTRVGSGETQYF. For the CDR3, the DNA is TGCGCCAGCACCAGAGTGGGCTCGGGAGAGACCCAGTACTTC.

The CDR3 sequence: CASSNRQGASEAFF. In DNA form, the CDR3 reads TGTGCCAGCAGTAACCGACAGGGGGCATCTGAAGCTTTCTTT. V is TRBV6-6 and J is TRBJ1-1; 10 nucleotides line up with TRBD1. CDR3 length equals 14 residues. The trim removed 5 bases at V and 6 bases at J, leaving 6 bases unmatched. The V gene's germline CDR1 is MNHNY and CDR2 SVGAGI (reference sequence).

This chain connects TRBV29-1 to TRBJ2-3; perhaps D is TRBD1 or TRBD2 (5 bases each). This CDR3 has 15 amino acids. Germline CDR1 is SQVTM and CDR2 is ANQGSEA. Trimming pared 4 bases from V and 6 bases from J, leaving 20 bases between. The CDR3 region has the DNA TGCAGCGTTGGAGGGGCGGTATTTAAGTCGGATACGCAGTATTTT. It encodes CSVGGAVFKSDTQYF.

The chain couples TRBV28 to TRBJ1-1, with a tentative D call TRBD1 (6 bases). Germline V gene sequence: CDR1 MDHEN, CDR2 SYDVKM. V was cut by 9 bases and J by 4 bases, with 15 bases left in between. CDR3 length: 13 amino acids. Here the CDR3 reads CARSAQGRTEAFF. The CDR3 DNA reads as TGTGCCAGAAGTGCGCAGGGGCGCACTGAAGCTTTCTTT.

The V gene is TRBV28, the J gene TRBJ2-7; no firm D call. CDR1 is MDHEN and CDR2 is SYDVKM in the germline V gene. Between the trimmed V and J ends, which lost 6 bases and 1 base, there was a span of 13 bases. This CDR3 has 14 residues. Written as DNA, the CDR3 is TGTGCCAGCAGGCAAGAGTACACGTCCTACGAGCAGTACTTC. Translating gives CASRQEYTSYEQYF.

The chain employs TRBV2 and TRBJ2-6; 9 bases align to TRBD1. V dropped 6 bases and J dropped 4; count of bases not matched to a gene: 4. From germline, CDR1 is SNHLY and CDR2 FYNNEI. There are 15 residues in the CDR3. DNA of the CDR3: TGTGCCAGCAGGACAGGGGGTCGGGGGGCCAACGTCCTGACTTTC. The encoded protein is CASRTGGRGANVLTF.

This CDR3 is CASSPRTGSSPLHF. In DNA form, the CDR3 reads TGTGCCAGTAGTCCTCGGACAGGGAGCTCACCCCTCCACTTT. This chain links TRBV19 with TRBJ1-6; 8 nucleotides agree with TRBD1. J gave up 10 bases and V 5 bases, and 7 bases lay outside the gene matches. Germline V gives CDR1 LNHDA, CDR2 SQIVND (reference sequence). The CDR3 loop spans 14 amino acids. The full variable domain, its missing parts supplied by reference TRBV19 and TRBJ1-6, is DGGITQSPKYLFRKEGQNVTLSCEQNLNHDAMYWYRQDPGQGLRLIYYSQIVNDFQKGDIAEGYSVSREKKESFPLTVTSAQKNPTAFYLCASSPRTGSSPLHFGNGTRLTVT.

The rearrangement uses TRBV7-9 and TRBJ2-3, with 7 bases aligning to TRBD2. V trimming: 11 bases; J trimming: 2 bases; junction bases outside the gene matches: 13. Germline CDR1 SEHNR, CDR2 FQNEAQ (reference sequence). The CDR3 is made up of 15 amino acids. CDR3 residues: CALQPLAVPTDTQYF. CDR3 bases: TGTGCCCTCCAGCCCCTAGCGGTTCCCACAGATACGCAGTATTTT.

V usage is TRBV7-9 and J usage is TRBJ2-7, with D unresolved. CDR1 and CDR2 from the germline V gene are SEHNR and FQNEAQ (reference sequence). The CDR3 length is 15 residues. The V end lost 3 bases, the J end lost 3 bases, and 15 bases lay between the germline ends. The CDR3: CASSFEHQAFYEQYF. CDR3 DNA: TGTGCCAGCAGCTTTGAACACCAGGCGTTCTACGAGCAGTACTTC.

This clone has just one count. This rearrangement joins TRBV7-3 to TRBJ1-1; no clear D. The germline V gene has CDR1 SGHTA and CDR2 FQGTGA. The V gene lost 0 bases and the J gene lost 8 bases, with 10 bases spanning the gap. This CDR3 region has 13 residues. CDR3 coding DNA: TGTGCCAGCAGCTTAACGGCGGGAGGGGAAGCTTTCTTT. Translation gives CASSLTAGGEAFF.

The V gene is TRBV18, the J gene TRBJ1-2, with a weak D call TRBD1 (5 bases). Germline values: CDR1 KGHSH, CDR2 LQKENI. The CDR3 spans 15 residues. V gave up 1 base and J gave up 8 bases, with 17 bases separating them. This chain's CDR3 is CASSPRGDPSGGYTF. The CDR3 DNA sequence: TGTGCCAGCTCACCACGAGGGGATCCCTCCGGGGGCTACACCTTC.

This clone was detected once. This chain links TRBV15 with TRBJ1-5, with D maybe TRBD1 (5 bases). The CDR3 spans 19 residues. Trimming removed 0 bases from V and 3 bases from J, with 21 bases in between. Germline V CDR1 and CDR2: LNHNV, YYDKDF (reference sequence). CDR3 in DNA: TGTGCCACCAGCAGAGATGAGTCAGGGACTACAGCCCTCAATCAGCCCCAGCATTTT. Translation: CATSRDESGTTALNQPQHF.

The rearrangement links TRBV30 to TRBJ2-7, with 9 bases aligning to TRBD2. The CDR3 loop spans 15 amino acids. Germline lookup yields CDR1 GTSNPN and CDR2 SVGIG (reference sequence). After removal of 4 bases from V and 3 bases from J, the junction contained 10 bases not matched to a gene. The CDR3 region has the DNA TGTGCCTGGAACCGGCTAGCGGGACCGTTCTACGAGCAGTACTTC. This gives the protein CAWNRLAGPFYEQYF.

The chain couples TRBV18 to TRBJ1-5; the D gene is possibly TRBD1 (5 bases). Trimming left V 5 bases short and J 5 bases short, with 10 bases between. Germline V gene sequence: CDR1 KGHSH, CDR2 LQKENI. CDR3 size: 13 residues. The CDR3 DNA reads TGTGCCAGCTCAACAAGCAGGGATCAGCCCCAGCATTTT. Translation gives CASSTSRDQPQHF.